This T cell receptor beta chain was identified during a study of shared clonotypes between healthy human individuals. In this sample, this clone turned up a few times. Original data processing: ImmunoSEQ sequences covered only the junction and lacked quality scores; filtering therefore differed. Profiling relied on immunoSEQ multiplex PCR, and the TCRdb table lists in-frame clones only, not all of them. V, J and clone size reflect that table, while D and trimming were determined from the DNA. Of over a million clones detected, under 80% appear once; the ten largest clones hold about 1.5%. The V end lost 0 bases, the J end lost 5 bases, and 6 bases lay between the germline ends. The CDR3 extends over 12 amino acids. Germline CDR1 is GTSNPN and CDR2 is SVGIG (reference sequence). Within Nashville, Tennessee resided all donors, each a Caucasian adult. CD4+ cell separation produced CD45RA+ naive and CD45RA-negative memory subsets.

This receptor was taken from a man between 18 and 29 years old in good health. The sequencing input was memory CD4+ T cells sorted from blood. As for subset: CD45RA-negative fraction. The chain has TRBV30 and TRBJ2-3; D unclear. The CDR3 DNA is TGTGCCTGGAGTGTTCAGGAAGATACGCAGTATTTT. This encodes CAWSVQEDTQYF.